The clone carrying this TCR beta chain was observed at least ten times. Its target is unknown. Individuals who volunteered at a blood bank located in Maryland, USA, made up the group of healthy controls. Germline-derived CDR1 and CDR2 are SGHKS and YYEKEE (reference sequence). Trimming cost V 0 bases and J 6 bases, with 10 bases left between them. The CDR3 covers 14 residues. This sample stems from a study of neurological immune-mediated disorders. By 5'RACE with 10-nucleotide random UMIs, the cDNA was made. Each CDR3 protein gets one entry after TCRdb re-called the 5' RACE reads with MiXCR. The table has tens of thousands of distinct CDR3 sequences, 4% to 5.5% seen once; the top ten hold about 9%. Study results and limitations: The study found no CDR3 amino acid sequences shared by expanded clones across subjects, suggesting private repertoires in all groups.

The receptor comes from a man aged 18 to 29 in good health. The chain uses TRBV5-5 and TRBJ1-5; D possibly corresponds to TRBD1 (5 bases). Sample: CD4+ T cells from blood. The CDR3 DNA sequence: TGTGCCAGCAGCTTGGATAGGGGACCTCAGCCCCAGCATTTT. Its translation is CASSLDRGPQPQHF.